The 22 T cell receptor beta chains presented below share a single source sample, sequenced in a study of blood T cell repertoires in COVID-19. TCRdb's copy holds only in-frame clones and misses some; the assay was immunoSEQ multiplex PCR. Here the sample spans over 200,000 clones, roughly 86% being singletons. Sequenced material: peripheral blood. The receptor set was obtained from a woman aged 60 to 75 with acute or convalescent COVID-19.

This rearrangement joins TRBV9 to TRBJ2-3; D unresolved. Trimming took 0 bases from V and 0 from J, leaving 2 bases between them. Per germline, CDR1 SGDLS and CDR2 YYNGEE. This CDR3 has 13 residues. CDR3 bases: TGTGCCAGCAGCGTAGCTAGCACAGATACGCAGTATTTT. Its translation: CASSVASTDTQYF.

The chain carries TRBV6-5 and TRBJ1-3; no firm D call. Germline V gene sequence: CDR1 MNHEY, CDR2 SVGAGI. V dropped 0 bases and J dropped 6 bases, with 6 bases sitting between them. The CDR3 has 13 residues. The CDR3 reads CASSYSQANTIYF. CDR3 bases: TGTGCCAGCAGTTACTCCCAGGCAAACACCATATATTTT.

For the CDR3, the DNA is TGTGCCGTTTCCGGGACAGGAGGAATCAAGCCCCAGCATTTT. It specifies CAVSGTGGIKPQHF. V usage is TRBV19 and J usage is TRBJ1-5, with 8 positions matching TRBD1. CDR1 is LNHDA, CDR2 SQIVND, per germline (reference sequence). This CDR3 spans 14 amino acids. With V trimmed by 11 bases and J by 8 bases, 14 bases remained unmatched.

The chain employs TRBV15 and TRBJ2-7; 7 nucleotides line up with TRBD2. This CDR3 spans 14 amino acids. With 6 bases clipped from V and 2 bases from J, the junction kept 7 bases outside the gene matches. CDR1 is LNHNV and CDR2 is YYDKDF in the germline V gene (reference sequence). For the CDR3, the DNA is TGTGCCACCAGGGAGCAGGGAGGGACCTACGAGCAGTACTTC. Its translation: CATREQGGTYEQYF.

The gene calls are TRBV11-3 and TRBJ2-1; D is perhaps TRBD1 (6 bases). Trimming cost V 0 bases and J 5 bases, with 11 bases left between them. The CDR3 has 15 residues. Per germline, CDR1 SGHNT and CDR2 YENEEA. In DNA, the CDR3 is TGTGCCAGCAGCTTAGATCTAGGGACAAACAATGAGCAGTTCTTC. Its translation is CASSLDLGTNNEQFF. Drawing the rest from reference TRBV11-3 and TRBJ2-1, the complete variable domain is EAGVVQSPRYKIIEKKQPVAFWCNPISGHNTLYWYLQNLGQGPELLIRYENEEAVDDSQLPKDRFSAERLKGVDSTLKIQPAELGDSAVYLCASSLDLGTNNEQFFGPGTRLTVL.

This clone was observed once. This chain links TRBV6-2 or TRBV6-3 with TRBJ1-5; TRBD1 agrees at 7 bases. The CDR3 is 16 residues long. Per the germline V gene, CDR1 is MNHEY and CDR2 is SVGEGT. V gave up 2 bases and J gave up 2 bases; unmatched junction bases: 6. CDR3 nucleotide sequence: TGTGCCAGCAGTTACGGACAGGCCACTCGCAATCAGCCCCAGCATTTT. As protein: CASSYGQATRNQPQHF.

V and J are TRBV18 and TRBJ2-2; 9 bases fit TRBD2. The CDR3 contains 18 residues. In germline, CDR1 is KGHSH, CDR2 LQKENI. V shed 3 bases, J shed 1 base, and the junction held 9 bases outside the gene matches. The CDR3 protein is CASSPPPSGRKNTGELFF. DNA of the CDR3: TGTGCCAGCTCACCCCCCCCCAGCGGGAGGAAGAACACCGGGGAGCTGTTTTTT.

This clone was recorded a few times. The rearrangement uses TRBV6-5 and TRBJ1-1; D is uncertain. V lost 10 bases and J 10 bases, leaving 22 bases between the germline ends. Germline V gives CDR1 MNHEY, CDR2 SVGAGI. CDR3 length: 13 residues. The CDR3 loop is CATLGGWSRGAFF. CDR3 bases: TGTGCCACCTTAGGAGGGTGGTCTCGGGGAGCTTTCTTT.

The J gene is TRBJ2-1, the V gene TRBV5-4, with 14 nucleotides matching TRBD2. V lost 6 bases and J lost 0; bases outside the gene matches: 8. Germline loops: CDR1 SGHNT, CDR2 YYREEE (reference sequence). There are 18 residues in the CDR3. The DNA of the CDR3 is TGTGCCAGCATGCCGGGGACTAGCGGGAGTAACTCCTACAATGAGCAGTTCTTC. It is translated as CASMPGTSGSNSYNEQFF.

DNA of the CDR3: TGTGCCAGCAGCCCCGGGACAGCGAACACCGGGGAGCTGTTTTTT. Translated: CASSPGTANTGELFF. The J gene is TRBJ2-2, the V gene TRBV7-2; 7 bases align to TRBD1. Germline CDR1 reads SGHTA; CDR2 reads FQGNSA. V lost 5 bases to trimming and J lost 0 bases; unmatched junction nucleotides: 3. The CDR3 is 15 amino acids.

The rearrangement joins TRBV7-2 to TRBJ2-7; TRBD2 agrees at 11 bases. This CDR3 has 15 residues. Germline loops: CDR1 SGHTA, CDR2 FQGNSA. J was trimmed by 3 bases and V by 3 bases; bases with no gene match: 4. CDR3: CASSLRGLAVYEQYF. DNA of the CDR3: TGTGCCAGCAGCTTGAGGGGACTAGCGGTCTACGAGCAGTACTTC.

The CDR3 region has the DNA TGTGCCAGTAGGGGGAGGGGCCAAGAGACCCAGTACTTC. This encodes CASRGRGQETQYF. The chain recombines TRBV19 with TRBJ2-5, with 7 nucleotides matching TRBD2. Germline values: CDR1 LNHDA, CDR2 SQIVND (reference sequence). CDR3 length: 13 amino acids. J was trimmed by 1 base and V by 6 bases; bases with no gene match: 2.

The chain uses TRBV3-1 (or the pseudogene TRBV3-2) and TRBJ2-5; TRBD2 matches at 8 bases. This CDR3 region has 14 residues. Germline V gives CDR1 LGHDT, CDR2 YNNKEL (reference sequence). The V and J ends lost 10 bases and 1 base, in that order; junction bases with no gene match: 8. The chain's CDR3 is CATSSGSAQETQYF. The CDR3 nucleotides are TGTGCCACCTCTAGCGGGTCGGCCCAAGAGACCCAGTACTTC.

The chain combines TRBV23-1 with TRBJ2-7, with a possible D match to TRBD2 (5 bases). TRBV23-1 counts as an open reading frame of uncertain function. Trimming removed 8 bases at V and 3 bases at J, with 23 bases between. The CDR3 spans 16 residues. In nucleotides, the CDR3 is TGCGCCAGCGTTGTTAATATGGCTAGCAGTGACTACGAGCAGTACTTC. This codes for CASVVNMASSDYEQYF.

This clone is a singleton in its sample. The chain uses TRBV29-1 and TRBJ1-1; D remains ambiguous. V lost 2 bases and J 3 bases, leaving 10 bases between the germline ends. Germline assignment: CDR1 SQVTM and CDR2 ANQGSEA. The CDR3 length is 13 residues. This chain's CDR3 is CSVEIHSDTEAFF. The CDR3 DNA reads TGCAGCGTTGAAATTCACTCGGACACTGAAGCTTTCTTT.

V and J are TRBV7-2 and TRBJ1-6; 8 bases line up with TRBD1. CDR1 and CDR2 from the germline V gene are SGHTA and FQGNSA. The length of the CDR3 is 17 residues. V trimming: 5 bases; J trimming: 0 bases; junction bases outside the gene matches: 6. The CDR3 region has the DNA TGTGCCAGCAGCCCAGGGGGCCGAGGCTCCTATAATTCACCCCTCCACTTT. Translation: CASSPGGRGSYNSPLHF.

V and J are TRBV6-2 or TRBV6-3 and TRBJ1-1, with D possibly matching TRBD1 (6 bases). Trimming stripped 2 bases from V and 1 base from J, with 11 bases between. From germline, CDR1 is MNHEY and CDR2 SVGEGT. This CDR3 spans 15 amino acids. The CDR3 reads CASSYGDRPNTEAFF. In nucleotides, the CDR3 is TGTGCCAGCAGTTACGGAGACAGGCCGAACACTGAAGCTTTCTTT.

This chain links TRBV21-1 with TRBJ2-7; TRBD2 was called by the table and not checked on the DNA. TRBV21-1 is annotated as a pseudogene. The CDR3 length is 18 residues. The CDR3 reads CASSKVAGAGSPYHEQYF. The CDR3 nucleotides are TGTGCCAGCAGCAAAGTGGCGGGCGCGGGGTCACCCTACCACGAGCAGTACTTC.

The rearrangement uses TRBV6-1 and TRBJ1-4, with 11 positions matching TRBD1. The CDR3 length is 14 residues. CDR1 MNHNS and CDR2 SASEGT come from the germline V gene. The V gene end was trimmed by 8 bases and the J gene end by 8 bases; junction bases not matched to a gene: 7. The CDR3 coding sequence is TGTGCCAGCCTCCAGGACAGGGGGCAAGAAAAACTGTTTTTT. Its protein product is CASLQDRGQEKLFF.

This chain connects TRBV19 to TRBJ1-3; D not certain. CDR1 is LNHDA and CDR2 is SQIVND in the germline V gene (reference sequence). The CDR3 contains 16 residues. Trimming pared 6 bases from V and 0 bases from J, leaving 15 bases between. The CDR3 DNA sequence: TGTGCCAGTAGGCTCACCCTCCTTAGCTCTGGAAACACCATATATTTT. The encoded protein is CASRLTLLSSGNTIYF.

V and J are TRBV9 and TRBJ2-2; D possibly corresponds to TRBD2 (6 bases). The CDR3 extends over 16 amino acids. CDR1 SGDLS and CDR2 YYNGEE come from the germline V gene. The V end was cut by 4 bases, the J end by 6 bases, with 19 bases between. DNA of the CDR3: TGTGCCAGCAGCCTTCCGACTGGCACGGGGGCCGGGGAGCTGTTTTTT. Translation gives CASSLPTGTGAGELFF.

The chain combines TRBV6-5 with TRBJ1-2; TRBD1 aligns across 8 bases. This CDR3 contains 12 residues. The V segment lost 6 bases and the J segment 5 bases; nucleotides outside the gene matches: 2. The germline CDR1 and CDR2 sequences are MNHEY and SVGAGI. CDR3 protein: CASRDRGYGYTF. In nucleotides, the CDR3 is TGTGCCAGCAGAGACAGGGGATATGGCTACACCTTC.